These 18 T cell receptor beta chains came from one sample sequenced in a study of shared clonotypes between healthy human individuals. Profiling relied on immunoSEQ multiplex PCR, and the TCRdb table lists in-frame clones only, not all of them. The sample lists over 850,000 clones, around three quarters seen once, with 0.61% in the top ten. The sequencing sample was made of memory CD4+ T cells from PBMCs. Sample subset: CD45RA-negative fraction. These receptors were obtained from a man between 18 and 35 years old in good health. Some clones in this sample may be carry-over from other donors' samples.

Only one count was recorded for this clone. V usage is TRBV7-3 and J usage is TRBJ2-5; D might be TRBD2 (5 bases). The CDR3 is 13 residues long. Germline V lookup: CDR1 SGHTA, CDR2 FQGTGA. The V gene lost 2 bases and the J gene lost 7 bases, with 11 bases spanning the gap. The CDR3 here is CASSLGQAGTQYF. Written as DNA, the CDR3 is TGTGCCAGCAGCTTAGGCCAGGCGGGGACCCAGTACTTC.

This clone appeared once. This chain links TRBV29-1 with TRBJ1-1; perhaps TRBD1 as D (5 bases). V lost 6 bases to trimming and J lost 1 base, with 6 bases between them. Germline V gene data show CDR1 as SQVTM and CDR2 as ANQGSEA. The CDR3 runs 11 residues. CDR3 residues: CSVGENTEAFF. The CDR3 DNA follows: TGCAGCGTGGGGGAGAACACTGAAGCTTTCTTT.

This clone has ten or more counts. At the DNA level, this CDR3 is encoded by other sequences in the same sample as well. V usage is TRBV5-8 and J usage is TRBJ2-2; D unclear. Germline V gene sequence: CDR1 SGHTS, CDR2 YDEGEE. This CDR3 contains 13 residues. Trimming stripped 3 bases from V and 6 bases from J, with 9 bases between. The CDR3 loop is CASSSRDPGELFF. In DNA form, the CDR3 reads TGTGCCAGCAGCTCCCGTGACCCCGGGGAGCTGTTTTTT.

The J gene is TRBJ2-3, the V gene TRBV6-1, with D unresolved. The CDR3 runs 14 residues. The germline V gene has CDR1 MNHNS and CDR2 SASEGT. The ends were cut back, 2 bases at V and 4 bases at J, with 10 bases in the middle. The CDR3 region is CASSEQTLSDTQYF. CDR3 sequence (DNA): TGTGCCAGCAGTGAACAGACACTTTCAGATACGCAGTATTTT.

Here the CDR3 DNA reads TGTGCCAGCAGTGACCTGGCAGGGGGCAATCAGCCCCAGCATTTT. Translating gives CASSDLAGGNQPQHF. The gene calls are TRBV6-1 and TRBJ1-5; TRBD1 might be the D (6 bases). Germline-derived CDR1 and CDR2 are MNHNS and SASEGT. The V and J ends lost 3 bases and 2 bases respectively, with 11 bases between them. The CDR3 runs to 15 residues.

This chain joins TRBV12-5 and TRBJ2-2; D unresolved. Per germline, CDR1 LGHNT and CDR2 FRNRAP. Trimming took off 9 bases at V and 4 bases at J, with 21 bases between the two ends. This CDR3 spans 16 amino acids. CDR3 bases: TGTGCTAGCGCAGCAAAGGCGGCCTCGGGCACCGGGGAGCTGTTTTTT. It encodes CASAAKAASGTGELFF.

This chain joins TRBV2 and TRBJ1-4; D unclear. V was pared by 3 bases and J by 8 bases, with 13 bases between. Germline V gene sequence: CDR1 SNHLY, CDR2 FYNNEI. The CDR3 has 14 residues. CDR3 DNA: TGTGCCAGCAGTGAGTGGTTGCCCAAAGAAAAACTGTTTTTT. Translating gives CASSEWLPKEKLFF.

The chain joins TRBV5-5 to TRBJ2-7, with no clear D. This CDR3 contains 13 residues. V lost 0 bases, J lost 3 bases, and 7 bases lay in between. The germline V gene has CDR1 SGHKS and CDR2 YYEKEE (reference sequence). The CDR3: CASSLGFYYEQYF. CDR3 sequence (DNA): TGTGCCAGCAGCTTGGGCTTCTACTACGAGCAGTACTTC.

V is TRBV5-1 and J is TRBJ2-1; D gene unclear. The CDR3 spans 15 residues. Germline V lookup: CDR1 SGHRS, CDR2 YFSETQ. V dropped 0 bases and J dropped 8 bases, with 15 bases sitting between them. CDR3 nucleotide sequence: TGCGCCAGCAGCTTGGAGGCCCTCTATGGTCATGAGCAGTTCTTC. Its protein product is CASSLEALYGHEQFF.

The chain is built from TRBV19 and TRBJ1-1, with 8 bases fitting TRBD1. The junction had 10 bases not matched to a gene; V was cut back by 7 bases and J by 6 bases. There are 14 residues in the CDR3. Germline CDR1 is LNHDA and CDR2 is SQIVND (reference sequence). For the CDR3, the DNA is TGTGCCAGTACCGACAGGGGCCTAACAGCTGAAGCTTTCTTT. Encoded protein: CASTDRGLTAEAFF.

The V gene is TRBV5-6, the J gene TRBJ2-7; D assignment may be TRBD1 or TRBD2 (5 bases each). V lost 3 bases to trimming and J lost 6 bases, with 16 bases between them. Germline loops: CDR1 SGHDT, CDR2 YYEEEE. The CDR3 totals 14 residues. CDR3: CASSSGMRGREQYF. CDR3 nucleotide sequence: TGTGCCAGCAGCTCCGGAATGAGGGGACGCGAGCAGTACTTC. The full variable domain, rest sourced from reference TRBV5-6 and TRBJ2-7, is DAGVTQSPTHLIKTRGQQVTLRCSPKSGHDTVSWYQQALGQGPQFIFQYYEEEERQRGNFPDRFSGHQFPNYSSELNVNALLLGDSALYLCASSSGMRGREQYFGPGTRLTVT.

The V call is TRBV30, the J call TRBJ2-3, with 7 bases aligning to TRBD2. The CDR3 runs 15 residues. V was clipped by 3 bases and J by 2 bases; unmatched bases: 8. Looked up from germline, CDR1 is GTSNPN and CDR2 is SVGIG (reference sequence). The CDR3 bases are TGTGCCTGGAGGGCCGGAGCGGGGTACACAGATACGCAGTATTTT. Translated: CAWRAGAGYTDTQYF. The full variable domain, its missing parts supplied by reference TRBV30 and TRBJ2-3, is SQTIHQWPATLVQPVGSPLSLECTVEGTSNPNLYWYRQAAGRGLQLLFYSVGIGQISSEVPQNLSASRPQDRQFILSSKKLLLSDSGFYLCAWRAGAGYTDTQYFGPGTRLTVL.

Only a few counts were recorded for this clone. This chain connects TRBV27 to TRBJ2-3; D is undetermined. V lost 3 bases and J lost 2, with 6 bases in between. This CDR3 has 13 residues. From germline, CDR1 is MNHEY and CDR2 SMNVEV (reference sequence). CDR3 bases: TGTGCCAGCAGTTTGCAAACCACAGATACGCAGTATTTT. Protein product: CASSLQTTDTQYF.

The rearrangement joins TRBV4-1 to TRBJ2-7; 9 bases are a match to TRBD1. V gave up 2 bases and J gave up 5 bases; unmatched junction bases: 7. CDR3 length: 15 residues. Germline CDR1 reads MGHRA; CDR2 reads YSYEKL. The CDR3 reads CASSQLGQGINEQYF. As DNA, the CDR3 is TGCGCCAGCAGCCAATTAGGACAGGGGATTAACGAGCAGTACTTC.

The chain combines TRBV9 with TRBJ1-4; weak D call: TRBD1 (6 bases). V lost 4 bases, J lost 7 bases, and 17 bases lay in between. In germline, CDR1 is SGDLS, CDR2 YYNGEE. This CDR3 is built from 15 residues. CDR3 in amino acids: CASSRGGTYGEKLFF. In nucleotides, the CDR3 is TGTGCCAGCAGCAGAGGCGGGACATACGGTGAAAAACTGTTTTTT.

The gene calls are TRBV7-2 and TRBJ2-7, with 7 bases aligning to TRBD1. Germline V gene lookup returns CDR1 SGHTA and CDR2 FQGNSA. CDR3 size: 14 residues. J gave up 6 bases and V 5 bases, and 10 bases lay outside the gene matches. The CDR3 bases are TGTGCCAGCAGCCAACAGGGGCGACACTCCGAGCAGTACTTC. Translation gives CASSQQGRHSEQYF.

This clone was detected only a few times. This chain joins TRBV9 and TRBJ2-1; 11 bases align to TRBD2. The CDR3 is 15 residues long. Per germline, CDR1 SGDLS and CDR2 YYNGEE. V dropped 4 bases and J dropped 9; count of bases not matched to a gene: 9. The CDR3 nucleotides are TGTGCCAGCAGCTCACTAGCGGGAGCTTCGAGTGAGCAGTTCTTC. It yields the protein CASSSLAGASSEQFF. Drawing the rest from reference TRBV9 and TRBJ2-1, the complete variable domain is DSGVTQTPKHLITATGQRVTLRCSPRSGDLSVYWYQQSLDQGLQFLIQYYNGEERAKGNILERFSAQQFPDLHSELNLSSLELGDSALYFCASSSLAGASSEQFFGPGTRLTVL.

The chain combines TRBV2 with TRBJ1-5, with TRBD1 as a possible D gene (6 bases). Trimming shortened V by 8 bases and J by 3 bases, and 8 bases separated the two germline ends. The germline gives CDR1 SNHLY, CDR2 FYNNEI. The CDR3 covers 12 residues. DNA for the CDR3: TGTGCCAGCCAGGGGAACAATCAGCCCCAGCATTTT. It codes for CASQGNNQPQHF. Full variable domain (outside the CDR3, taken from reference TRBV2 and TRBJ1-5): EPEVTQTPSHQVTQMGQEVILRCVPISNHLYFYWYRQILGQKVEFLVSFYNNEISEKSEIFDDQFSVERPDGSNFTLKIRSTKLEDSAMYFCASQGNNQPQHFGDGTRLSIL.